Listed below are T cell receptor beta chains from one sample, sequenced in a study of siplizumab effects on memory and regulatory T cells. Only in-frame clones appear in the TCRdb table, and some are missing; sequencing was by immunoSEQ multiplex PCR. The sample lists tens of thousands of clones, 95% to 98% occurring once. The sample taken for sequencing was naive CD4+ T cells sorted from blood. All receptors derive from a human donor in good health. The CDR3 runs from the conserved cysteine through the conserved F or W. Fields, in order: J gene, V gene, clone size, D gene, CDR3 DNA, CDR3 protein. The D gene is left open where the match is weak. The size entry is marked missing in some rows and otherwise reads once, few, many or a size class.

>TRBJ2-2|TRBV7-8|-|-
TGTGCCAGCAGCTTAGCGACCAGGCACACCGGGGAGCTGTTTTTT
CASSLATRHTGELFF
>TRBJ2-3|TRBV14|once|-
TGTGCCAGCAGGCTTGCGGGGGCTAGCACAGATACGCAGTATTTT
CASRLAGASTDTQYF
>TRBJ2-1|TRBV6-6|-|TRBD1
TGTGCCAGCAGCGACCGGGACAGTTACAATGAGCAGTTCTTC
CASSDRDSYNEQFF
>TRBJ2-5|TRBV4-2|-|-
TGTGCCAGCAGCCCGGCCACTAGCCGGTACCAAGAGACCCAGTACTTC
CASSPATSRYQETQYF
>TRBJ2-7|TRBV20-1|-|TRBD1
TGCAGTGCTCACAGGGGCTACGAGCAGTACTTC
CSAHRGYEQYF
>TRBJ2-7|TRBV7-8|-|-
TGTGCCAGCAGCACCCCCCTAGGGAACTCCTACGAGCAGTACTTC
CASSTPLGNSYEQYF
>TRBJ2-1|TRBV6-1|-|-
TGTGCCAGCAGTGAGCGGCGGAGGGACTACAATGAGCAGTTCTTC
CASSERRRDYNEQFF
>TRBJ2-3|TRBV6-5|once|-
TGTGCCAGCAGTCCGCGTCCTCTACGAGATACGCAGTATTTT
CASSPRPLRDTQYF
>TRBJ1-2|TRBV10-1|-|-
TGCGCCAGCAGTGAGCACCAGGGTAACTATGGCTACACCTTC
CASSEHQGNYGYTF
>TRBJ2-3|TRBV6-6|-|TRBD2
TGTGCCGGATCCTTAGCGGGAGGGCGTGCAGATACGCAGTATTTT
CAGSLAGGRADTQYF
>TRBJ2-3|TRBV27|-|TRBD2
TGTGCCAGCAGTTCCCCGGGACTAGCGGGAGGAGGAGCCACGCAGTATTTT
CASSSPGLAGGGATQYF
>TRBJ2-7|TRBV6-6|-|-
TGTGCCAGCAGTGCGATTCGACGGGGCGAGCAGTACTTC
CASSAIRRGEQYF
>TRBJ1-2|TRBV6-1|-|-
TGTGCCGGCAGTGTCAGGGTAGGTGGCTACACCTTC
CAGSVRVGGYTF
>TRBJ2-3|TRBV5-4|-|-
TGTGCCAGCAGCTTGGGATTGAGCGGTAGCACAGATACGCAGTATTTT
CASSLGLSGSTDTQYF
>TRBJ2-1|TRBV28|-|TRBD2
TGTGCCAGCAGTTTATGGGCGGGAGCCCGGGGGTACAATGAGCAGTTCTTC
CASSLWAGARGYNEQFF
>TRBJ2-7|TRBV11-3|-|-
TGTGCCAGCAGCTTTAGAGGGAGTGGGTCCAGCTCCTACGAGCAGTACTTC
CASSFRGSGSSSYEQYF
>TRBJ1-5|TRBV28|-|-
TGTGCCAGCAGTTCCCATAGCAATCAGCCCCAGCATTTT
CASSSHSNQPQHF
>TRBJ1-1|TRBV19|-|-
TGTGCCAGTAGTATCGTCGGGGTTGGGGAAAACACTGAAGCTTTCTTT
CASSIVGVGENTEAFF
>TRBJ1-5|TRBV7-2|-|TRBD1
TGTGCCAGCAGCTTGAAGGGGGCCCATCAGCCCCAGCATTTT
CASSLKGAHQPQHF
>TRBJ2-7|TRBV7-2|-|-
TGTGCCAGCAGCCCGGAGACCAGGCTCCCCCCCTACGAGCAGTACTTC
CASSPETRLPPYEQYF
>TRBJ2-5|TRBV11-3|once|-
TGTGCCAGCAGCTTAGGGTCGGCAGGGGTAGTAGAGACCCAGTACTTC
CASSLGSAGVVETQYF
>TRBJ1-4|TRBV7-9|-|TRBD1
TGTGCCAGCAGCAAGACAGGGTTTTTCGAAAAACTGTTTTTT
CASSKTGFFEKLFF
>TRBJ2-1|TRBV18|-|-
TGTGCCAGCTCACAGACGAGGGATAATGAGCAGTTCTTC
CASSQTRDNEQFF
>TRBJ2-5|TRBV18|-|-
TGTGCCAGCTCACCAACAGGGCGGGGAGAGACCCAGTACTTC
CASSPTGRGETQYF
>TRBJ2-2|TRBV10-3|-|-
TGTGCCATCAGTGAGTCGATCGGGAGAGGTACCGGGGAGCTGTTTTTT
CAISESIGRGTGELFF
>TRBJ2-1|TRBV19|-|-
TGTGCCAGTAGTATAGATCATACTAGCCCCCACTACAATGAGCAGTTCTTC
CASSIDHTSPHYNEQFF
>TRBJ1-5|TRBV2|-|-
TGTGCCAGCAATCGGTGGGGTCAGCCCCAGCATTTT
CASNRWGQPQHF
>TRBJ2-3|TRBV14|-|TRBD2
TGTGCCAGCAGCCCCCCCCTTCTAGCGGGATTGTATACGCAGTATTTT
CASSPPLLAGLYTQYF
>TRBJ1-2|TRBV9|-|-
TGTGCCAGCAGCGAACAGGGTGGGTATGGCTACACCTTC
CASSEQGGYGYTF
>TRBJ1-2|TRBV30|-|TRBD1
TGTGCCTGGAGTGCCTTTGGACAGGGGGTCATGGACTATGGCTACACCTTC
CAWSAFGQGVMDYGYTF
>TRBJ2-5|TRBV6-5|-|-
TGTGCCAGCAGTTACTGGGGCAGGGAGACCCAGTACTTC
CASSYWGRETQYF
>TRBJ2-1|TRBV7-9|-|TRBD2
TGTGCCAGCAGCATGAGCGGGACCAGCTACAATGAGCAGTTCTTC
CASSMSGTSYNEQFF
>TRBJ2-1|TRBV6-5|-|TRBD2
TGTGCCAGCTGGCGACTAGCGGGTTCCAATGAGCAGTTCTTC
CASWRLAGSNEQFF
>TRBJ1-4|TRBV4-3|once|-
TGCGCCAGCAGCCAGACATGGACTAATGAAAAACTGTTTTTT
CASSQTWTNEKLFF
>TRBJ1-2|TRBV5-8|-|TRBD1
TGTGCCAGCAGCTCTAAGGACAGGGGGTTTAGTGGCTACACCTTC
CASSSKDRGFSGYTF
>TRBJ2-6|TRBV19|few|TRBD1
TGTGCCAGTGGCAAACTCTCCGGACAGGGGGACTCTGGGGCCAACGTCCTGACTTTC
CASGKLSGQGDSGANVLTF
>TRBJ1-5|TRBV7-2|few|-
TGTGCCAGCAGTCGAGGGAGTAGCAATCAGCCCCAGCATTTT
CASSRGSSNQPQHF
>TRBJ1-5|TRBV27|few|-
TGTGCCAGCAGTGTGGGGGGCATTCAGCCCCAGCATTTT
CASSVGGIQPQHF
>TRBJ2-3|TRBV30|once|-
TGTGCCTGGAGTGTACGTGAGGGGATTAATGTGTATTTT
CAWSVREGINVYF
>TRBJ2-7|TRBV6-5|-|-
TGTGCCAGCAGTTACACCTGGGGGGCCGTTTCCTACGAGCAGTACTTC
CASSYTWGAVSYEQYF